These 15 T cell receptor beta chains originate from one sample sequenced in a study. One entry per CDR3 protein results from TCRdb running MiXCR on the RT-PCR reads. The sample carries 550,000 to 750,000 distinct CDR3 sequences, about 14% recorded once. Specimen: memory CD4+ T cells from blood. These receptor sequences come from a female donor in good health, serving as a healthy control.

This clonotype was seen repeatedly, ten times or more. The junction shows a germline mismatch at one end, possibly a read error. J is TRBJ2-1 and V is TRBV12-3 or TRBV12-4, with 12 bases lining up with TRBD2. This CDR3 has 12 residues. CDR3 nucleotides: TGTGCCAGCAGTTTGGGCACTAGCGGGAGGCTCTTC. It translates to CASSLGTSGRLF.

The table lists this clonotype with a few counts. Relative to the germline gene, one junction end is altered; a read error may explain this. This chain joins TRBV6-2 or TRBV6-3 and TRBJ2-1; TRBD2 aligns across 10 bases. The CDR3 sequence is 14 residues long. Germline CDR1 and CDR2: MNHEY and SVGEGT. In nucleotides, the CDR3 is TGTGCCAGCAGACCTAGCGGGAGCTACGATGAGCAGTTCTTC. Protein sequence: CASRPSGSYDEQFF.

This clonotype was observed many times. The CDR3 region is CATSDASDTQYF. DNA of the CDR3: TGTGCCACCAGTGATGCGTCAGATACGCAGTATTTT. J is TRBJ2-3 and V is TRBV24-1; D remains unclear. CDR1 KGHDR and CDR2 SFDVKD come from the germline V gene. The CDR3 runs to 12 residues. Trimming pared 3 bases from V and 4 bases from J, leaving 4 bases between.

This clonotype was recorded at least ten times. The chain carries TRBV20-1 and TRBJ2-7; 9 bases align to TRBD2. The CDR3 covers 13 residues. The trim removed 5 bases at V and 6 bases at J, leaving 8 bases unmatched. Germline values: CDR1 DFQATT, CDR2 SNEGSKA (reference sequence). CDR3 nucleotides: TGCAGTGCTCGAGCGGGAGGCAGGGCCGAGCAGTACTTC. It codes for CSARAGGRAEQYF.

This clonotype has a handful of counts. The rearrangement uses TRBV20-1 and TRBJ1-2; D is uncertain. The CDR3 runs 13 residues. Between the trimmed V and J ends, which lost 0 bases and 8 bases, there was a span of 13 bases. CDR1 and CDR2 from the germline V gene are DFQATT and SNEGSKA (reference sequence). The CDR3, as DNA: TGCAGTGCTAGAGAGTCTGGCATCGCCGGCTACACCTTC. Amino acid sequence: CSARESGIAGYTF.

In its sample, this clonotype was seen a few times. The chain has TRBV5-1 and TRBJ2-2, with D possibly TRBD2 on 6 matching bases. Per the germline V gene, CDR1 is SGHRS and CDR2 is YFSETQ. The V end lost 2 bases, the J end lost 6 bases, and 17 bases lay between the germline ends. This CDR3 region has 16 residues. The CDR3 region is CASSFTGTPEAGELFF. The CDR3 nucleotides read TGCGCCAGCAGCTTTACCGGGACTCCAGAGGCCGGGGAGCTGTTTTTT.

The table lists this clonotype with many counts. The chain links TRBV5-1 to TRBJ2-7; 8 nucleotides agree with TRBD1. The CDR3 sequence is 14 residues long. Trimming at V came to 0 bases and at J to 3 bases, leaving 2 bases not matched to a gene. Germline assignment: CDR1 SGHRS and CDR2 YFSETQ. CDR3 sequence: CASSLDRGNYEQYF. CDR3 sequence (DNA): TGCGCCAGCAGCTTGGACAGGGGGAACTACGAGCAGTACTTC.

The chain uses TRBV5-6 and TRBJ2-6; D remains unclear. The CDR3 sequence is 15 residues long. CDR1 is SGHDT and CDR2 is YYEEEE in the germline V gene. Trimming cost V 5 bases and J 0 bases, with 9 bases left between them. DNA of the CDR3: TGTGCCAGCAGTTTCGACGGCTCTGGGGCCAACGTCCTGACTTTC. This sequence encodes CASSFDGSGANVLTF.

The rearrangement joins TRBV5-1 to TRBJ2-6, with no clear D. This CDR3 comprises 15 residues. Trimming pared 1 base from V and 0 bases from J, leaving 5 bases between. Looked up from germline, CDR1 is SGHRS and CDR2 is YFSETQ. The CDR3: CASSLTGSGANVLTF. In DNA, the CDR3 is TGCGCCAGCAGCTTGACCGGCTCTGGGGCCAACGTCCTGACTTTC. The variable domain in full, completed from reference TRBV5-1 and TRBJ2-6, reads KAGVTQTPRYLIKTRGQQVTLSCSPISGHRSVSWYQQTPGQGLQFLFEYFSETQRNKGNFPGRFSGRQFSNSRSEMNVSTLELGDSALYLCASSLTGSGANVLTFGAGSRLTVL.

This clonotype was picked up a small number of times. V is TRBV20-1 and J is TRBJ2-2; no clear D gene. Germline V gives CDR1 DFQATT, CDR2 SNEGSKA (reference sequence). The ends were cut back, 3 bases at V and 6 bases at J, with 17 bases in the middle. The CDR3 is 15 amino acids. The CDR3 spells CSASDRSSNAGELFF. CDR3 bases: TGCAGTGCTAGTGATCGTAGTTCTAATGCCGGGGAGCTGTTTTTT.

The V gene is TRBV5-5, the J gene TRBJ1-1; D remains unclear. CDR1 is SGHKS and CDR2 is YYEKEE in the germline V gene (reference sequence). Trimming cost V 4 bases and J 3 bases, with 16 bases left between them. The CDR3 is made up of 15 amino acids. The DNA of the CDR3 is TGTGCCAGCAGCCCCTCGGGATTCGGGGACACTGAAGCTTTCTTT. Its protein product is CASSPSGFGDTEAFF.

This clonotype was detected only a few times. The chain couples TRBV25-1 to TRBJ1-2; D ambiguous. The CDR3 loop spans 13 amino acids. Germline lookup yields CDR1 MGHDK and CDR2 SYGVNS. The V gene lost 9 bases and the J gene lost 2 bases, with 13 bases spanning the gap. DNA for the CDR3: TGTGCCAGTTCAGTGAACGCAAACTATGGCTACACCTTC. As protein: CASSVNANYGYTF.

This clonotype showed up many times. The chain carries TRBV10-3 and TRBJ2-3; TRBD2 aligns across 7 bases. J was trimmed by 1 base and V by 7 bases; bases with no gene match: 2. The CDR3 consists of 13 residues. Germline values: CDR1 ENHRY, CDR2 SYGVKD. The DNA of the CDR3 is TGTGCCATCACTAGCGGTGGCACAGATACGCAGTATTTT. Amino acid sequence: CAITSGGTDTQYF.

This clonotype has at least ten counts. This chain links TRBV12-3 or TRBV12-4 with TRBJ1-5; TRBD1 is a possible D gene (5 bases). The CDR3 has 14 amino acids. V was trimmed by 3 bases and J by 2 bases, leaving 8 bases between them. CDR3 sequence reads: CASSFGAGNQPQHF. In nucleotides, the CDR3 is TGTGCCAGCAGTTTTGGGGCAGGCAATCAGCCCCAGCATTTT.

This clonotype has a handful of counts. CDR3 amino acids: CASSQADREDDEQYF. DNA for the CDR3: TGCGCCAGCAGCCAAGCGGACAGGGAGGACGACGAGCAGTACTTC. This chain connects TRBV4-3 to TRBJ2-7; 8 nucleotides agree with TRBD1. The CDR3 is made up of 15 amino acids. Germline assignment: CDR1 LGHNA and CDR2 YSLEER. J gave up 5 bases and V 1 base, and 7 bases lay outside the gene matches.